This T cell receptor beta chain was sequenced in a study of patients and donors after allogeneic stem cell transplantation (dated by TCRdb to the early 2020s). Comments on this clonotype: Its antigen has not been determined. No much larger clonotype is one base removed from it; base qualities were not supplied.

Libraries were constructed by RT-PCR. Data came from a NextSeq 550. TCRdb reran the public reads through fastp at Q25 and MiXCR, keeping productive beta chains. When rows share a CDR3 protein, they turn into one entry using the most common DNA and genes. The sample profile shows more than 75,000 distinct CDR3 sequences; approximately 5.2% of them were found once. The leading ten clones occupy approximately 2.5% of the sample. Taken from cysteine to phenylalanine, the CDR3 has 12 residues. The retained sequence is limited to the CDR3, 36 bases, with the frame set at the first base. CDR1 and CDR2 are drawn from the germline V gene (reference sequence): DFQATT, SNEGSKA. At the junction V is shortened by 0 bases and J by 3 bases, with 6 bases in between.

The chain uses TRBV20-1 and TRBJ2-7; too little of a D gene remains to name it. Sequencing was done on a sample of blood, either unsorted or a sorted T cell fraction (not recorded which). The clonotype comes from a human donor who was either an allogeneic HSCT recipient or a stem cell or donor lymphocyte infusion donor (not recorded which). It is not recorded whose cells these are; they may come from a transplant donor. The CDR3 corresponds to CSARDMNYEQYF. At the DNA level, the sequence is TGCAGTGCTAGAGACATGAACTACGAGCAGTACTTC.